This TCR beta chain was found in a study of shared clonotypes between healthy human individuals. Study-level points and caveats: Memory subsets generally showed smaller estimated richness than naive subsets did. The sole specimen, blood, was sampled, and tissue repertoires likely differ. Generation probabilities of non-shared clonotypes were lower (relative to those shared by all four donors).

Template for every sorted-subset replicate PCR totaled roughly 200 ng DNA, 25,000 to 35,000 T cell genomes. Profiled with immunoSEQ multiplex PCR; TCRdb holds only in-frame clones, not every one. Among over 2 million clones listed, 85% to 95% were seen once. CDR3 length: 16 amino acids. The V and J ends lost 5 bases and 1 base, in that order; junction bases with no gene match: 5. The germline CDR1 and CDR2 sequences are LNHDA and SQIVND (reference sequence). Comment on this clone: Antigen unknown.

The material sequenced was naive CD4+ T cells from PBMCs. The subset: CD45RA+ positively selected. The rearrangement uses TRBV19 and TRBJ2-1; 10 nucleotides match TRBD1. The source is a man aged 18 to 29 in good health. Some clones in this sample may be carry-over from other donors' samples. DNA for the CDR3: TGTGCCAGTAGTCGTGGGGACAGGGGTTCCTACAATGAGCAGTTCTTC. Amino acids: CASSRGDRGSYNEQFF.